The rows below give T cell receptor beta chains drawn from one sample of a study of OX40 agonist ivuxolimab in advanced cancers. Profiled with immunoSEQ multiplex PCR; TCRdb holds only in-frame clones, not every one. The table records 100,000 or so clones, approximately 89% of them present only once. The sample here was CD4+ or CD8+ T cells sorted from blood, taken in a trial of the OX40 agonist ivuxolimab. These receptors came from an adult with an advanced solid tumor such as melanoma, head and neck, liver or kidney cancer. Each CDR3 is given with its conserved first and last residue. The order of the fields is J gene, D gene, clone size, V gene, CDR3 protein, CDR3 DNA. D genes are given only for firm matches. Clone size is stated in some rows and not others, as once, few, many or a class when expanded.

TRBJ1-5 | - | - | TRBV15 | CATSVGVRGNNQPQHF | TGTGCCACCAGCGTTGGGGTCCGGGGGAACAATCAGCCCCAGCATTTT
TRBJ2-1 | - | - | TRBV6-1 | CASTETDAITNEQFF | TGTGCCAGCACTGAAACCGACGCCATTACCAATGAGCAGTTCTTC
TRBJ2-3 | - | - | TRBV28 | CASSHYSTDTQYF | TGTGCCAGCAGTCACTACAGCACAGATACGCAGTATTTT
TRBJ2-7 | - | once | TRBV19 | CASSIGRAGSEQYF | TGTGCCAGTAGTATTGGCAGGGCCGGGAGCGAGCAGTACTTC
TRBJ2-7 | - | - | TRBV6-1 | CASSEFPEVVSEAPYEQYF | TGTGCCAGCAGTGAATTCCCTGAGGTGGTTTCGGAGGCCCCCTACGAGCAGTACTTC
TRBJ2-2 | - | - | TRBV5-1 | CASLPDLNTGELFF | TGCGCCAGCCTTCCCGACTTAAACACCGGGGAGCTGTTTTTT
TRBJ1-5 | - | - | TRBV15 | CATSRDRGGYQPQHF | TGTGCCACCAGCAGAGACAGGGGAGGGTATCAGCCCCAGCATTTT
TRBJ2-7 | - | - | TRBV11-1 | CASSSRALGQYF | TGTGCTAGCAGCTCCCGGGCCTTGGGGCAGTACTTC
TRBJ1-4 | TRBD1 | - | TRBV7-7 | CASSRDRDEKLFF | TGTGCCAGCAGTAGGGACAGAGATGAAAAACTGTTTTTT
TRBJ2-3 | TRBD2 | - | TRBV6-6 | CASRPVGSGRFDTQYF | TGTGCCAGCAGGCCGGTGGGTAGCGGGAGATTCGATACGCAGTATTTT
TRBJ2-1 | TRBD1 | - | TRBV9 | CASSVRTGIDEQFF | TGTGCCAGCAGCGTAAGGACAGGGATCGATGAGCAGTTCTTC
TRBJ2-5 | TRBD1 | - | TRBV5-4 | CASSFRTGGRETQYF | TGTGCCAGCAGCTTCAGGACAGGGGGACGAGAGACCCAGTACTTC
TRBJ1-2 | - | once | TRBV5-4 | CASSLAGIGAGYTF | TGTGCCAGCAGCTTGGCCGGGATTGGGGCTGGCTACACCTTC
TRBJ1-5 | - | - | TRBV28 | CASSFVPNYSNQPQHF | TGTGCCAGCAGTTTTGTCCCGAATTATAGCAATCAGCCCCAGCATTTT
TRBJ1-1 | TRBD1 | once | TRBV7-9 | CASSPLTQGTNTEAFF | TGTGCCAGCAGCCCATTGACACAGGGGACCAACACTGAAGCTTTCTTT
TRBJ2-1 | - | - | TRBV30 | CAWSGDRSYNEQFF | TGTGCCTGGAGCGGGGACCGCTCCTACAATGAGCAGTTCTTC
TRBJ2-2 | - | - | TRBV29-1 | CSSTGSANTGELFF | TGCAGTTCCACAGGTAGCGCGAACACCGGGGAGCTGTTTTTT
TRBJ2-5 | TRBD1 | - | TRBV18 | CASSPDRGETQYF | TGTGCCAGCTCACCAGACAGGGGAGAGACCCAGTACTTC
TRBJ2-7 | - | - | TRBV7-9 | CASSSHQPTRDQSYEQYF | TGTGCCAGCAGCTCCCACCAACCGACCCGGGATCAGTCCTACGAGCAGTACTTC
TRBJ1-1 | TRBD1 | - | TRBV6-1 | CASSLTGGNTEAFF | TGTGCCAGCAGCCTGACAGGGGGGAACACTGAAGCTTTCTTT
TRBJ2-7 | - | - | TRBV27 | CASSLGAGALYEQYF | TGTGCCAGCAGTTTAGGGGCCGGAGCCCTCTACGAGCAGTACTTC
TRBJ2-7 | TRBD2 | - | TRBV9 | CASSPRGLPTNHEQYF | TGTGCCAGCAGCCCCCGGGGACTACCCACCAACCACGAGCAGTACTTC
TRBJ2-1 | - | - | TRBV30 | CAWSVRSGYNEQFF | TGTGCCTGGAGTGTACGGAGCGGGTACAATGAGCAGTTCTTC
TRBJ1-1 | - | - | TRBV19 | CASSIGRGEAFF | TGTGCCAGTAGTATAGGACGGGGTGAGGCTTTCTTT
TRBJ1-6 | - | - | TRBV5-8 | CASSFGSSYNSPLHF | TGTGCCAGCAGCTTTGGCAGCTCCTATAATTCACCCCTCCACTTT
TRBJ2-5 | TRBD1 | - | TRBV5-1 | CASTGQGWAETQYF | TGCGCCAGCACCGGACAGGGGTGGGCAGAGACCCAGTACTTC
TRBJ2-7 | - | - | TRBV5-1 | CASSFEGYGEQYF | TGCGCCAGCAGCTTTGAGGGGTATGGCGAGCAGTACTTC
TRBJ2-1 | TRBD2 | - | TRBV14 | CASSQPSGGLYNEQFF | TGTGCCAGCAGCCAACCTAGCGGGGGTCTCTACAATGAGCAGTTCTTC
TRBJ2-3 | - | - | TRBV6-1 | CASGRSHSTTDTQYF | TGTGCCAGCGGGAGGAGCCACAGTACCACAGATACGCAGTATTTT
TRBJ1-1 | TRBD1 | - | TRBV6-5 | CASSSQGGTEAFF | TGTGCCAGCAGTTCTCAGGGGGGCACTGAAGCTTTCTTT
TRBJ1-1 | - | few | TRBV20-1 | CSASLQREAFF | TGCAGTGCTAGCCTCCAAAGAGAAGCTTTCTTT
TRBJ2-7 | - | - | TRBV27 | CASSMRPFQYEQYF | TGTGCCAGCAGTATGAGACCATTTCAATACGAGCAGTACTTC
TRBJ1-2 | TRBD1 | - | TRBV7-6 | CASSLEAGGPYTNYGYTF | TGTGCCAGCAGCTTAGAGGCAGGGGGGCCTTATACTAACTATGGCTACACCTTC
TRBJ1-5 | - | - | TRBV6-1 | CASSVSGNQPQHF | TGTGCCAGCAGTGTTTCGGGAAATCAGCCCCAGCATTTT
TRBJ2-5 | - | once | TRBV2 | CASLRGAKQETQYF | TGTGCCAGCCTCCGGGGGGCGAAACAAGAGACCCAGTACTTC
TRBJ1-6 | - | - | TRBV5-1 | CASSLWVQAGSPLHF | TGCGCCAGCAGCTTGTGGGTCCAGGCGGGGTCACCCCTCCACTTT
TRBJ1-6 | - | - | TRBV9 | CASSVRPDNNSPLHF | TGTGCCAGCAGCGTAAGGCCCGATAATAATTCACCCCTCCACTTT
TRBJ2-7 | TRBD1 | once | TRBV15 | CATSRAKTGGAAVYEQYF | TGTGCCACCAGCAGAGCCAAGACAGGGGGCGCGGCCGTCTACGAGCAGTACTTC
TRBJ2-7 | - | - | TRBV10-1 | CASSEGRAYEQYF | TGCGCCAGCAGTGAAGGGAGAGCCTACGAGCAGTACTTC
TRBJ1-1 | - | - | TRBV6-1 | CASSEWYRATEAFF | TGTGCCAGCAGTGAATGGTACAGGGCCACTGAAGCTTTCTTT
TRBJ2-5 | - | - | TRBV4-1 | CASSHQQTGAGETQYF | TGCGCCAGCAGCCACCAACAGACTGGAGCGGGAGAGACCCAGTACTTC
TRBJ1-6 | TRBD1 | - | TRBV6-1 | CASGQGNSPLHF | TGTGCCAGCGGACAGGGTAATTCACCCCTCCACTTT
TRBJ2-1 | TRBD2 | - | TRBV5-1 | CASSLEAGVGYNEQFF | TGCGCCAGCAGCTTGGAGGCGGGAGTAGGTTACAATGAGCAGTTCTTC
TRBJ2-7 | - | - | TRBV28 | CASSLGQGEGEQYF | TGTGCCAGCAGTTTAGGGCAGGGTGAAGGCGAGCAGTACTTC
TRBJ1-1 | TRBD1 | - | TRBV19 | CASLFRGRNTEAFF | TGTGCCAGCCTATTCAGGGGGAGAAACACTGAAGCTTTCTTT
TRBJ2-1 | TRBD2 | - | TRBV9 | CASSGGLAGVNEQFF | TGTGCCAGCAGCGGGGGACTAGCGGGAGTAAATGAGCAGTTCTTC
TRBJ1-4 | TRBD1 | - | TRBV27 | CASRKRQGDEKLFF | TGTGCCAGCAGGAAAAGACAGGGAGATGAAAAACTGTTTTTT
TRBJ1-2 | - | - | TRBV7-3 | CASSLANSNYGYTF | TGTGCCAGCAGCTTGGCTAATTCTAACTATGGCTACACCTTC
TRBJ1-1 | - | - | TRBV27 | CASSLGQKNTEAFF | TGTGCCAGCAGTTTAGGGCAGAAGAATACTGAAGCTTTCTTT
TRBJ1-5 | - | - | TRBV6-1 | CASSGRYSNQPQHF | TGTGCCAGCAGTGGAAGGTACAGCAATCAGCCCCAGCATTTT
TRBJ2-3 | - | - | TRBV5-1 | CASSLEGVDTQYF | TGCGCCAGCAGCTTGGAGGGGGTGGATACGCAGTATTTT
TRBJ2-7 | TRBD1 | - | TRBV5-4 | CASSLPHRGQGYEQYF | TGTGCCAGCAGCTTACCACACAGGGGGCAAGGCTACGAGCAGTACTTC
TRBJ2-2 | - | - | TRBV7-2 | CASSLAPRGTRTGGELFF | TGTGCCAGCAGCTTAGCCCCCCGCGGAACCCGAACGGGCGGGGAGCTGTTTTTT
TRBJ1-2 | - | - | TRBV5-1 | CASSLAGVGGYTF | TGCGCCAGCAGCTTGGCAGGGGTTGGTGGCTACACCTTC
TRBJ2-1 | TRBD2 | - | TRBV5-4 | CASSRTSGSGYNEQFF | TGTGCCAGCAGCCGGACTAGCGGGTCAGGTTACAATGAGCAGTTCTTC
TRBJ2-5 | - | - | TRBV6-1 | CASGGTKETQYF | TGTGCCAGCGGGGGGACCAAAGAGACCCAGTACTTC
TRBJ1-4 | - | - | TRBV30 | CAWRRAPNEKLFF | TGTGCCTGGAGGCGGGCCCCTAATGAAAAACTGTTTTTT